This T cell receptor (beta chain) is from a study of T cell responses to AZD1222 COVID-19 vaccine. Study outcomes and limitations: Females made up more of the donors, who were largely white British, and clonal diversity may have come out too low.

Regarding this clone: Its antigen is unidentified.

The table came from immunoSEQ multiplex PCR; TCRdb's copy has only in-frame clones and leaves some out. The repertoire consists of 140,000 to 150,000 clones, with roughly nine tenths occurring once and the leading ten covering 1.5% to 2%. Trimming cost V 3 bases and J 4 bases, with 10 bases left between them. Germline V gene lookup returns CDR1 LGHDT and CDR2 YNNKEL (reference sequence). The CDR3 covers 13 residues. This chain connects TRBV3-1 (or the pseudogene TRBV3-2) to TRBJ2-7; D is ambiguous. The specimen comprised peripheral blood, sampled on day 0 of AZD1222 vaccination. This receptor was identified in an adult in good health. As DNA, the CDR3 is TGTGCCAGCAGCCATTTACTGGGTTACGAGCAGTACTTC. This sequence encodes CASSHLLGYEQYF.